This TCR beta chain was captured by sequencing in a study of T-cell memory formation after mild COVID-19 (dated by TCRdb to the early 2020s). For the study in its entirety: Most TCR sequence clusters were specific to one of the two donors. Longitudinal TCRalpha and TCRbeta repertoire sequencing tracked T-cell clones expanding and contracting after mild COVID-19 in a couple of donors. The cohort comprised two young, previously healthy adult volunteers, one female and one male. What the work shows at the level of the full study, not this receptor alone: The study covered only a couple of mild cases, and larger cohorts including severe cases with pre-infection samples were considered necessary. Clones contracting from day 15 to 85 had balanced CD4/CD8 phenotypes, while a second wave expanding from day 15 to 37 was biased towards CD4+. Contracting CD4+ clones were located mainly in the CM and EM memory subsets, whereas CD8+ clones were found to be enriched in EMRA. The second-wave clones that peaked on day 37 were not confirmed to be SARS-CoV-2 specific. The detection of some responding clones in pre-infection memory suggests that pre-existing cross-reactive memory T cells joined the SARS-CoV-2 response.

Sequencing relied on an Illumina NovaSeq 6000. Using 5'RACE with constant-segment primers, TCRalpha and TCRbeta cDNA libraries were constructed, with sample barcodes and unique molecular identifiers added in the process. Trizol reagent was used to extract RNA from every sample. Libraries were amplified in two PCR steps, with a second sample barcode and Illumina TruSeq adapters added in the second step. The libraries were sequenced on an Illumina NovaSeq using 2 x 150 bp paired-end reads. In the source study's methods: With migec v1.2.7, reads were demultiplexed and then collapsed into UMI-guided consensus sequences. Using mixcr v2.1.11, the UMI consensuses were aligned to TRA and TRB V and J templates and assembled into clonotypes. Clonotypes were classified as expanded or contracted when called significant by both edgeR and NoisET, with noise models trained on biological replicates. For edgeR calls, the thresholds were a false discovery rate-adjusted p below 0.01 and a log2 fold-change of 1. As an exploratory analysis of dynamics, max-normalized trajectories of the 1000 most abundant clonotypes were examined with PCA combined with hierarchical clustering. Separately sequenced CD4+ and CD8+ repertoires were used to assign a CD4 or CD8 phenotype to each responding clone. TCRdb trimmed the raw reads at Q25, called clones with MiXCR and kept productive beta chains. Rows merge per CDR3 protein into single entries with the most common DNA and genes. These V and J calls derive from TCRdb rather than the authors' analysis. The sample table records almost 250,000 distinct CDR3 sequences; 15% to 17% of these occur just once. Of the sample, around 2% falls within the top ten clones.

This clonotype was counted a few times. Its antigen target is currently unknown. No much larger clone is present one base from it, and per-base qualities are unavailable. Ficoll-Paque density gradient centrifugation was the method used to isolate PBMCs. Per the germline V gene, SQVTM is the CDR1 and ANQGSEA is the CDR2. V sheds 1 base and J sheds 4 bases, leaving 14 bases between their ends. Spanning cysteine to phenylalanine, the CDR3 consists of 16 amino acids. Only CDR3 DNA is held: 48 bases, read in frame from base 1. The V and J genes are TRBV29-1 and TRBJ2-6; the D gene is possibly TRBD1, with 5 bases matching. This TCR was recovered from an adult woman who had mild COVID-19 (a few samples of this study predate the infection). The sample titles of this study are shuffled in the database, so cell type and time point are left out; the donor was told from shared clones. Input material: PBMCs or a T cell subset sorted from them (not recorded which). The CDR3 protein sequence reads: CSVEGQGVTGANVLTF. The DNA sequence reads TGCAGCGTTGAAGGTCAGGGTGTGACCGGGGCCAACGTCCTGACTTTC.